This T cell receptor beta chain was retrieved from a study of cytomegalovirus exposure and HLA in healthy donors. Study-wide points: Prior analysis indicated that the majority of TCR beta V segments exhibited productivity approximately 87% or approximately 30% of the time. Cytomegalovirus association was listed for 150 or so TCR beta chains. According to a later analysis, most TCR beta chains associated with CMV appeared HLA-restricted. Among TCR sequences, most were rare, though some public TCRs appeared in many donors.

The PCR used 60 Vbeta and 13 Jbeta primers. Produced via immunoSEQ multiplex PCR; TCRdb's table is partial and in-frame only. The sample lists over 200,000 clones, roughly 85% occurring once. On this clone itself: Its antigen is unknown.

Germline CDR1 GTSNPN, CDR2 SVGIG (reference sequence). The CDR3 consists of 13 residues. The V and J ends lost 0 bases and 6 bases respectively, with 9 bases between them. The sample comprised PBMCs. This rearrangement joins TRBV30 to TRBJ2-4; no clear D gene. The TCR comes from a male donor in good health and CMV-seronegative. The CDR3 region is CAWSVSGRNIQYF. The DNA of the CDR3 is TGTGCCTGGAGTGTTTCAGGAAGAAACATTCAGTACTTC.